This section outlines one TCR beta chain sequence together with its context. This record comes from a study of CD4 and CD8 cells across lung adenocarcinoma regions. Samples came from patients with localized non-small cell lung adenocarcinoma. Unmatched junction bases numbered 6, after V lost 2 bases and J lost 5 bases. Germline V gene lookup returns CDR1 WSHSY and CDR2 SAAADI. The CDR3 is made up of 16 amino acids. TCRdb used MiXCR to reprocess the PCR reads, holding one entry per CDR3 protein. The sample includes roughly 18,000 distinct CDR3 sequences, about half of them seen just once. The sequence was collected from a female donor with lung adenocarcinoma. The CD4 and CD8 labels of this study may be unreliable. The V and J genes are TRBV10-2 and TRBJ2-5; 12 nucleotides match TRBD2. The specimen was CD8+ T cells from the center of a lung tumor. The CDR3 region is CASSETLAGGDETQYF. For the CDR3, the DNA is TGCGCCAGCAGTGAGACCCTAGCGGGAGGGGATGAGACCCAGTACTTC.